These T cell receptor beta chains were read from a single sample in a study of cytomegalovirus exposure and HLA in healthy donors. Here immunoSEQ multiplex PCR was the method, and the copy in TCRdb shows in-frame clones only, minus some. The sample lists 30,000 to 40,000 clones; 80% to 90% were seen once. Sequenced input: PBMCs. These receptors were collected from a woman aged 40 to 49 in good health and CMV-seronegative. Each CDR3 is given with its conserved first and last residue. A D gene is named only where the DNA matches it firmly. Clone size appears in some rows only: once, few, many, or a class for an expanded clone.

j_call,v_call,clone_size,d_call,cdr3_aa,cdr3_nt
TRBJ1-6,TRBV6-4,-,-,CASSPLREGVESPLHF,TGTGCCAGCAGTCCCCTTAGGGAGGGGGTAGAGTCACCCCTCCACTTT
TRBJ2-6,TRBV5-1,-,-,CASSLAQGGTGANVLTF,TGCGCCAGCAGCTTGGCCCAGGGGGGCACTGGGGCCAACGTCCTGACTTTC
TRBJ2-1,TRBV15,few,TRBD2,CATSREVDETSDEQFF,TGTGCCACCAGCAGAGAAGTTGATGAGACTAGCGATGAGCAGTTCTTC
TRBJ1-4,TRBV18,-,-,CASSRDSNEKLFF,TGTGCCAGCTCACGGGACTCTAATGAAAAACTGTTTTTT
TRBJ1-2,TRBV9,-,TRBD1,CASSVTGGDYGYTF,TGTGCCAGCAGCGTCACAGGGGGGGACTATGGCTACACCTTC
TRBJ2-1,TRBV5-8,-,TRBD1,CASSKTDRVYNEQFF,TGTGCCAGCAGCAAAACTGACAGGGTATACAATGAGCAGTTCTTC
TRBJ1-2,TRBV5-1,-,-,CASSLVTGNYGYTF,TGCGCCAGCAGCTTGGTAACAGGGAACTATGGCTACACCTTC
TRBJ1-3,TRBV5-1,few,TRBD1,CASSDIPTGGSGNTIYF,TGCGCCAGCAGCGATATACCGACAGGGGGATCCGGAAACACCATATATTTT
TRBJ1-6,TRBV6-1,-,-,CASGMRVYNSPLHF,TGTGCCAGCGGCATGAGGGTCTATAATTCACCCCTCCACTTT
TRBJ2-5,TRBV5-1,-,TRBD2,CASRLGLAQETQYF,TGCGCCAGCAGGCTGGGACTAGCCCAAGAGACCCAGTACTTC
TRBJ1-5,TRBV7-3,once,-,CASSLDRDQPQHF,TGTGCCAGCAGCTTAGATAGAGATCAGCCCCAGCATTTT
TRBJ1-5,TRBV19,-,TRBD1,CASSLTGDGPQHF,TGTGCCAGTAGCCTGACAGGGGATGGGCCCCAGCATTTT
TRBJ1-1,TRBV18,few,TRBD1,CASSSDRGHTEAFF,TGTGCCAGCTCCTCGGACAGGGGGCACACTGAAGCTTTCTTT
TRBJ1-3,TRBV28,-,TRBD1,CASSLSTGRGNTIYF,TGTGCCAGCAGTTTATCGACAGGGCGTGGAAACACCATATATTTT
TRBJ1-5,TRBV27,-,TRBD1,CASRPGTGTDQPQHF,TGTGCCAGCAGGCCCGGGACAGGGACGGATCAGCCCCAGCATTTT
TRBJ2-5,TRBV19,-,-,CASSSSVYQETQYF,TGTGCCAGTAGTTCGAGTGTATACCAAGAGACCCAGTACTTC
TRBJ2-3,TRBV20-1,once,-,CSASLVDTQYF,TGCAGTGCTAGCCTAGTAGATACGCAGTATTTT
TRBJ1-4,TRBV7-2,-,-,CASSSSRGTNEKLFF,TGTGCCAGCAGCTCCTCAAGGGGGACTAATGAAAAACTGTTTTTT
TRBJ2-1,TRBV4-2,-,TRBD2,CASSQVLGTSGGEQFF,TGTGCCAGCAGCCAAGTATTGGGGACTAGCGGGGGAGAGCAGTTCTTC
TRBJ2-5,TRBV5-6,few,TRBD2,CASSEAGGGETQYF,TGTGCCAGCAGCGAAGCGGGGGGAGGAGAGACCCAGTACTTC
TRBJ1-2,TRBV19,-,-,CASSIDYTGKGGYTF,TGTGCCAGTAGTATAGACTATACAGGAAAAGGTGGCTACACCTTC
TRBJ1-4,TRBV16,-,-,CASSQLGPGEEKLFF,TGTGCCAGCAGCCAATTGGGTCCAGGCGAGGAAAAACTGTTTTTT
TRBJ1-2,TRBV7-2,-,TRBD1,CASSLASQGANYGYTF,TGTGCCAGCAGCTTAGCGTCCCAGGGGGCAAACTATGGCTACACCTTC
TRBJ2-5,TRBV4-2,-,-,CASSQASGILTQYF,TGTGCCAGCAGCCAAGCCTCCGGGATTCTGACCCAGTACTTC
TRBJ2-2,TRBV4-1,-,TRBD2,CASRKLAGGNTGELFF,TGCGCCAGCAGAAAACTAGCGGGGGGGAACACCGGGGAGCTGTTTTTT
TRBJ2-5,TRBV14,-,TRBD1,CASSHDRGRRETQYF,TGTGCCAGCAGCCACGACAGGGGTAGGCGAGAGACCCAGTACTTC
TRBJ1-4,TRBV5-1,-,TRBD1,CASSLQGADEKLFF,TGCGCCAGCAGCTTACAGGGGGCAGATGAAAAACTGTTTTTT
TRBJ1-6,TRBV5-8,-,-,CASSPDRPSYNSPLHF,TGTGCCAGCAGCCCCGACAGGCCGAGCTATAATTCACCCCTCCACTTT
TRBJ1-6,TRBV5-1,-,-,CASSLVEGSSYNSPLHF,TGCGCCAGCAGCTTGGTGGAGGGGAGCTCCTATAATTCACCCCTCCACTTT
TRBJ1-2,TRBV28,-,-,CASSTPRPPSAGRGGYGYTF,TGTGCCAGCAGTACCCCTCGTCCTCCTTCGGCGGGGCGGGGGGGCTATGGCTACACCTTC
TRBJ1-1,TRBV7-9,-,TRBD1,CASSLAAGTGLPEAFF,TGTGCCAGCAGCTTAGCGGCCGGGACAGGGCTCCCTGAAGCTTTCTTT
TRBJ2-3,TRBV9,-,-,CASSIHRAQDTQYF,TGTGCCAGCAGCATCCACAGGGCTCAAGATACGCAGTATTTT
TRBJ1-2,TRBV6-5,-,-,CASSYVQGMHYGYTF,TGTGCCAGCAGTTACGTGCAGGGAATGCACTATGGCTACACCTTC
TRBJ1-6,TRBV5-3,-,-,CARSNQGGRGNSPLHF,TGTGCCAGAAGCAACCAAGGGGGAAGAGGAAATTCACCCCTCCACTTT
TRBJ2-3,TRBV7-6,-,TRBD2,CASSSERGRTDTQYF,TGTGCCAGCAGCTCGGAGCGGGGCCGCACAGATACGCAGTATTTT
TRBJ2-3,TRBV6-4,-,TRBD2,CASSTGGRDTDTQYF,TGTGCCAGCAGCACGGGGGGGCGGGACACAGATACGCAGTATTTT
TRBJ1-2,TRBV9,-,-,CASSVEPGGGYGYTF,TGTGCCAGCAGCGTGGAACCCGGGGGGGGGTATGGCTACACCTTC